These T cell receptor beta chains were read from a single sample in a study of T cell responses to AZD1222 COVID-19 vaccine. Libraries were prepared by immunoSEQ multiplex PCR; TCRdb keeps only in-frame clonotypes and omits some of them. The table shows about 130,000 clones, with about 85% occurring only once. The source material was peripheral blood, sampled on day 0 of AZD1222 vaccination. These receptors all stem from an adult in good health. CDR3s include the opening cysteine and the closing phenylalanine or tryptophan. A D gene is named only where the DNA matches it firmly. The listing skips clone size in some rows; elsewhere it reads once, few, many or a size class.

V: TRBV12-2; J: TRBJ2-3; size: -; D: -; CDR3: CASRPRSVDTQYF; DNA: TGTGCAAGTCGCCCCCGTTCCGTAGATACGCAGTATTTT
V: TRBV9; J: TRBJ1-4; size: -; D: -; CDR3: CASSVQGRDEKLFF; DNA: TGTGCCAGCAGCGTACAGGGTCGCGATGAAAAACTGTTTTTT
V: TRBV28; J: TRBJ1-2; size: -; D: TRBD1; CDR3: CASISPGGANYGYTF; DNA: TGTGCCAGCATCTCTCCAGGGGGCGCTAACTATGGCTACACCTTC
V: TRBV18; J: TRBJ1-1; size: -; D: TRBD1; CDR3: CASSLTWDRAEAFF; DNA: TGTGCCAGCTCACTCACTTGGGACAGGGCTGAAGCTTTCTTT
V: TRBV12-3/TRBV12-4; J: TRBJ1-1; size: -; D: -; CDR3: CASTRGIAEAFF; DNA: TGTGCCAGCACCCGCGGGATCGCTGAAGCTTTCTTT
V: TRBV28; J: TRBJ1-1; size: -; D: -; CDR3: CASSLVLGRGTEAFF; DNA: TGTGCCAGCAGTCTGGTGTTAGGGAGGGGCACTGAAGCTTTCTTT
V: TRBV6-6; J: TRBJ2-2; size: once; D: -; CDR3: CASSRTWLMVRRVDTGELFF; DNA: TGTGCCAGCAGTCGGACCTGGTTAATGGTTAGACGGGTGGACACCGGGGAGCTGTTTTTT
V: TRBV13; J: TRBJ2-5; size: few; D: TRBD2; CDR3: CASSLVAGGAETQYF; DNA: TGTGCCAGCAGCTTAGTGGCGGGGGGTGCGGAGACCCAGTACTTC
V: TRBV5-1; J: TRBJ1-1; size: -; D: -; CDR3: CASSQRERALPAEAFF; DNA: TGCGCCAGCAGCCAACGCGAAAGGGCCCTCCCGGCTGAAGCTTTCTTT
V: TRBV5-1; J: TRBJ2-2; size: -; D: -; CDR3: CASSHPGGAGELFF; DNA: TGCGCCAGCAGCCACCCTGGGGGCGCCGGGGAGCTGTTTTTT
V: TRBV9; J: TRBJ1-1; size: once; D: -; CDR3: CASSNVGGTEAFF; DNA: TGTGCCAGCAGCAACGTCGGGGGTACTGAAGCTTTCTTT
V: TRBV6-5; J: TRBJ1-6; size: -; D: -; CDR3: CASSYSPGSNSPLHF; DNA: TGTGCCAGCAGTTACTCCCCGGGAAGTAATTCACCCCTCCACTTT
V: TRBV29-1; J: TRBJ2-7; size: -; D: TRBD1; CDR3: CSVEGTGGSYEQYF; DNA: TGCAGCGTTGAAGGGACAGGGGGCTCCTACGAGCAGTACTTC
V: TRBV7-2; J: TRBJ1-2; size: -; D: -; CDR3: CASSLTGGTSGYTF; DNA: TGTGCCAGCAGCTTAACTGGCGGCACTAGTGGCTACACCTTC
V: TRBV6-5; J: TRBJ2-2; size: once; D: -; CDR3: CASSYFRLTTGELFF; DNA: TGTGCCAGCAGTTACTTTCGGCTAACCACCGGGGAGCTGTTTTTT
V: TRBV9; J: TRBJ1-5; size: -; D: TRBD1; CDR3: CASSGTGTSNQPQHF; DNA: TGTGCCAGCAGCGGGACAGGGACTAGCAATCAGCCCCAGCATTTT
V: TRBV3-1/TRBV3-2; J: TRBJ1-1; size: -; D: -; CDR3: CASSGQKGWANTEAFF; DNA: TGTGCCAGCAGCGGACAAAAAGGCTGGGCTAACACTGAAGCTTTCTTT
V: TRBV18; J: TRBJ1-2; size: few; D: -; CDR3: CASSPVRDHGYTF; DNA: TGTGCCAGCTCACCAGTGAGGGACCATGGCTACACCTTC
V: TRBV28; J: TRBJ2-7; size: once; D: -; CDR3: CASSYADISYEQYF; DNA: TGTGCCAGCAGCTACGCGGACATTTCCTACGAGCAGTACTTC
V: TRBV7-8; J: TRBJ2-5; size: -; D: -; CDR3: CASSPQETQYF; DNA: TGTGCCAGCAGTCCTCAAGAGACCCAGTACTTC
V: TRBV18; J: TRBJ1-2; size: -; D: -; CDR3: CASSPRRVRSDNYGYTF; DNA: TGTGCCAGCTCACCGAGGAGGGTACGCTCCGATAACTATGGCTACACCTTC
V: TRBV28; J: TRBJ2-1; size: -; D: TRBD2; CDR3: CASSLVSSGGAGEQFF; DNA: TGTGCCAGCAGTTTGGTGTCTAGCGGGGGGGCTGGGGAGCAGTTCTTC
V: TRBV16; J: TRBJ1-1; size: once; D: -; CDR3: CASSLQENTEAFF; DNA: TGTGCCAGCAGCCTCCAAGAGAACACTGAAGCTTTCTTT
V: TRBV29-1; J: TRBJ1-2; size: -; D: TRBD1; CDR3: CSVGQGASYGYTF; DNA: TGCAGCGTTGGACAGGGCGCCTCCTATGGCTACACCTTC
V: TRBV19; J: TRBJ1-5; size: -; D: -; CDR3: CASKGRPVYSNQPQHF; DNA: TGTGCCAGTAAGGGTCGTCCCGTATATAGCAATCAGCCCCAGCATTTT
V: TRBV9; J: TRBJ1-2; size: -; D: -; CDR3: CASSVAPGLNYGYTF; DNA: TGTGCCAGCAGCGTAGCTCCAGGACTGAACTATGGCTACACCTTC
V: TRBV7-9; J: TRBJ1-1; size: -; D: -; CDR3: CASSHTARNTEAFF; DNA: TGTGCCAGCAGCCACACGGCCCGGAACACTGAAGCTTTCTTT
V: TRBV6-5; J: TRBJ1-3; size: -; D: TRBD1; CDR3: CASSRQGAGDTIYF; DNA: TGTGCCAGCAGCCGACAGGGAGCCGGAGACACCATATATTTT
V: TRBV6-2/TRBV6-3; J: TRBJ2-2; size: -; D: TRBD2; CDR3: CASSPAGGPNTGELFF; DNA: TGTGCCAGCAGCCCAGCGGGGGGACCGAACACCGGGGAGCTGTTTTTT
V: TRBV6-5; J: TRBJ2-2; size: -; D: -; CDR3: CASSLAGAYTGELFF; DNA: TGTGCCAGCAGCCTCGCCGGGGCTTATACCGGGGAGCTGTTTTTT
V: TRBV19; J: TRBJ1-5; size: -; D: -; CDR3: CASSGRVLSGNQPQHF; DNA: TGTGCCAGTAGTGGAAGGGTCCTCTCGGGCAATCAGCCCCAGCATTTT
V: TRBV30; J: TRBJ1-2; size: -; D: -; CDR3: CASSTGLYYGYTF; DNA: TGTGCCTCATCCACGGGACTCTACTATGGCTACACCTTC
V: TRBV30; J: TRBJ2-6; size: once; D: -; CDR3: CAWSPKGQGRANVLTF; DNA: TGTGCCTGGAGCCCCAAGGGGCAGGGCCGGGCCAACGTCCTGACTTTC
V: TRBV6-5; J: TRBJ2-7; size: -; D: -; CDR3: CASRERQAWLYEQYF; DNA: TGTGCCAGCAGAGAGAGACAGGCGTGGTTGTACGAGCAGTACTTC
V: TRBV24-1; J: TRBJ1-3; size: -; D: TRBD1; CDR3: CATSDFGGGGNTIYF; DNA: TGTGCCACCAGTGATTTTGGAGGGGGCGGAAACACCATATATTTT
V: TRBV5-1; J: TRBJ1-5; size: -; D: -; CDR3: CASSLGVGAPGQPQHF; DNA: TGCGCCAGCAGCTTGGGAGTGGGGGCGCCGGGTCAGCCCCAGCATTTT
V: TRBV13; J: TRBJ2-7; size: -; D: -; CDR3: CASSLDPGGSYEQYF; DNA: TGTGCCAGCAGCTTAGACCCAGGGGGGTCCTACGAGCAGTACTTC
V: TRBV6-5; J: TRBJ1-1; size: -; D: -; CDR3: CASSYSSVLTTEAFF; DNA: TGTGCCAGCAGTTACTCGAGCGTCCTTACCACTGAAGCTTTCTTT
V: TRBV19; J: TRBJ2-7; size: -; D: -; CDR3: CASSSPLVRNEQYF; DNA: TGTGCCAGTAGCTCCCCACTAGTAAGAAACGAGCAGTACTTC
V: TRBV30; J: TRBJ1-1; size: few; D: TRBD1; CDR3: CAFHRTGDKFGAFF; DNA: TGTGCCTTCCATAGGACAGGGGATAAGTTCGGCGCTTTCTTT
V: TRBV28; J: TRBJ1-5; size: once; D: -; CDR3: CASSFWTDGPRGQPQHF; DNA: TGTGCCAGCAGTTTTTGGACGGATGGACCCCGAGGTCAGCCCCAGCATTTT
V: TRBV19; J: TRBJ1-5; size: -; D: -; CDR3: CASSRSWDSNQPQHF; DNA: TGTGCCAGTAGTCGTTCTTGGGATAGCAATCAGCCCCAGCATTTT
V: TRBV6-2/TRBV6-3; J: TRBJ2-1; size: -; D: -; CDR3: CASSYDNEQFF; DNA: TGTGCCAGCAGTTATGACAATGAGCAGTTCTTC
V: TRBV25-1; J: TRBJ1-4; size: -; D: -; CDR3: CATNLNNEKLFF; DNA: TGTGCCACCAACTTGAATAATGAAAAACTGTTTTTT
V: TRBV5-6; J: TRBJ1-2; size: -; D: -; CDR3: CASSPPGRASYGYTF; DNA: TGTGCCAGCAGCCCCCCTGGCAGGGCGTCCTATGGCTACACCTTC
V: TRBV5-5; J: TRBJ1-1; size: few; D: TRBD1; CDR3: CASSFTDRGTEAFF; DNA: TGTGCCAGCAGCTTCACGGACAGGGGCACTGAAGCTTTCTTT
V: TRBV7-8; J: TRBJ1-1; size: -; D: -; CDR3: CASSLVGRVNTEAFF; DNA: TGTGCCAGCAGCTTAGTAGGCCGAGTGAACACTGAAGCTTTCTTT
V: TRBV3-1/TRBV3-2; J: TRBJ2-7; size: -; D: TRBD1; CDR3: CASSTPTGDEQYF; DNA: TGTGCCAGCAGCACCCCGACAGGGGACGAGCAGTACTTC
V: TRBV30; J: TRBJ2-7; size: -; D: TRBD2; CDR3: CAWSSPGLAKTYEQYF; DNA: TGTGCCTGGAGTTCCCCGGGACTAGCAAAGACCTACGAGCAGTACTTC
V: TRBV20-1; J: TRBJ2-1; size: -; D: -; CDR3: CSARDPNEQFF; DNA: TGCAGTGCTAGAGACCCCAATGAGCAGTTCTTC
V: TRBV5-4; J: TRBJ2-7; size: -; D: -; CDR3: CASSFWGRGRLTYEQYF; DNA: TGTGCCAGCAGCTTCTGGGGTCGGGGCCGCCTTACCTACGAGCAGTACTTC
V: TRBV4-1; J: TRBJ1-4; size: once; D: -; CDR3: CASSQVPTNEKLFF; DNA: TGCGCCAGCAGCCAAGTGCCGACTAATGAAAAACTGTTTTTT
V: TRBV5-1; J: TRBJ1-1; size: -; D: TRBD1; CDR3: CASSGDRGSLPTEAFF; DNA: TGCGCCAGCAGCGGGGACAGGGGCTCCCTCCCCACTGAAGCTTTCTTT
V: TRBV24-1; J: TRBJ1-4; size: -; D: TRBD1; CDR3: CATSVPGQGGEKLFF; DNA: TGTGCCACCAGTGTCCCGGGACAGGGAGGCGAAAAACTGTTTTTT
V: TRBV7-9; J: TRBJ2-1; size: -; D: -; CDR3: CASSPLGSSYNEQFF; DNA: TGTGCCAGCAGCCCCCTTGGTAGCTCCTACAATGAGCAGTTCTTC
V: TRBV2; J: TRBJ1-5; size: -; D: -; CDR3: CASRKDSESHQPQHF; DNA: TGTGCCAGCAGGAAGGACAGTGAATCCCATCAGCCCCAGCATTTT
V: TRBV18; J: TRBJ2-1; size: -; D: -; CDR3: CASSPPVGGGPFNEQFF; DNA: TGTGCCAGCTCACCACCGGTGGGGGGGGGCCCTTTCAATGAGCAGTTCTTC
V: TRBV28; J: TRBJ1-5; size: -; D: -; CDR3: CASSPTGQPQHF; DNA: TGTGCCAGCAGTCCGACCGGGCAGCCCCAGCATTTT
V: TRBV5-1; J: TRBJ2-1; size: -; D: TRBD1; CDR3: CASSHGQGSNSYNEQFF; DNA: TGCGCCAGCAGCCATGGACAGGGTTCGAACTCCTACAATGAGCAGTTCTTC
V: TRBV4-2; J: TRBJ1-2; size: -; D: TRBD1; CDR3: CASSQDPGQEFDGYTF; DNA: TGTGCCAGCAGCCAAGATCCGGGACAGGAGTTCGATGGCTACACCTTC